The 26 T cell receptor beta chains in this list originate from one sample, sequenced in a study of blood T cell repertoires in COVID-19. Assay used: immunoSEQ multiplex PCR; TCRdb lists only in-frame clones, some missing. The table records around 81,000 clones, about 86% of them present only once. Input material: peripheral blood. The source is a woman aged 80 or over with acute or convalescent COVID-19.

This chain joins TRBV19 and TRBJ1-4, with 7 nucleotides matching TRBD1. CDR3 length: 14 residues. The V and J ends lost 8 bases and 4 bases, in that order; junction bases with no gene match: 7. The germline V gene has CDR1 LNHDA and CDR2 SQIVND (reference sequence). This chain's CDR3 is CASADRALNEKLFF. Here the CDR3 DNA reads TGTGCCAGTGCTGACAGGGCTCTTAATGAAAAACTGTTTTTT.

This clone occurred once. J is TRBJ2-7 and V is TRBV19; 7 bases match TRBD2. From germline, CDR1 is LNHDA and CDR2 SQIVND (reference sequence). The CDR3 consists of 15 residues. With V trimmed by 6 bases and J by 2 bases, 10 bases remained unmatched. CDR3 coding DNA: TGTGCCAGTAGGGCGGGGAGGGGAAAGGCCTACGAGCAGTACTTC. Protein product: CASRAGRGKAYEQYF. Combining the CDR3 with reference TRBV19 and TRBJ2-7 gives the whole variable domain DGGITQSPKYLFRKEGQNVTLSCEQNLNHDAMYWYRQDPGQGLRLIYYSQIVNDFQKGDIAEGYSVSREKKESFPLTVTSAQKNPTAFYLCASRAGRGKAYEQYFGPGTRLTVT.

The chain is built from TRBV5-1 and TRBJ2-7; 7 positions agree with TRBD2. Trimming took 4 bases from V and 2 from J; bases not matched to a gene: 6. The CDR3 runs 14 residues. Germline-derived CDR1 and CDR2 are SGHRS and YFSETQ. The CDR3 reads CASSLLAAPYEQYF. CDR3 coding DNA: TGCGCCAGCAGCCTGCTAGCGGCCCCCTACGAGCAGTACTTC. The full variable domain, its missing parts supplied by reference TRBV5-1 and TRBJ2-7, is KAGVTQTPRYLIKTRGQQVTLSCSPISGHRSVSWYQQTPGQGLQFLFEYFSETQRNKGNFPGRFSGRQFSNSRSEMNVSTLELGDSALYLCASSLLAAPYEQYFGPGTRLTVT.

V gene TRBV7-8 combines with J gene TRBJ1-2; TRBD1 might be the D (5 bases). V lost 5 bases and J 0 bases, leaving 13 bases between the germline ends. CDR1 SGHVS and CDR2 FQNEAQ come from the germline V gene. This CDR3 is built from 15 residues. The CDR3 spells CASSPRAGPNYGYTF. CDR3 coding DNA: TGTGCCAGCAGCCCCCGGGCAGGGCCTAACTATGGCTACACCTTC.

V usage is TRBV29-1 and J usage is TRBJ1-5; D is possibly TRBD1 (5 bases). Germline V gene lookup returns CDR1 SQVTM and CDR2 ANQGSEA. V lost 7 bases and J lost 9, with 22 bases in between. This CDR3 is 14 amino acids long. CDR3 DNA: TGCAGCGCGGCGGGGCCAAACGCGGGAGGGCCCCAGCATTTT. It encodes CSAAGPNAGGPQHF.

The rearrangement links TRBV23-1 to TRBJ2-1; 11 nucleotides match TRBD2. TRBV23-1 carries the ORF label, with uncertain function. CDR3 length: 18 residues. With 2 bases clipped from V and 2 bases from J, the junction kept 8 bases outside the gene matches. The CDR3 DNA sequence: TGCGCCAGCAGTCAACCACCTGGGACTAGCGGACCCTACAATGAGCAGTTCTTC. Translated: CASSQPPGTSGPYNEQFF.

DNA for the CDR3: TGTGCCAGTAGTTCAAAAGGACAGGGACGTCCTAATGAAAAACTGTTTTTT. Translating it yields CASSSKGQGRPNEKLFF. The rearrangement links TRBV19 to TRBJ1-4; 8 bases are shared with TRBD1. V was pared by 5 bases and J by 3 bases, with 11 bases of the junction left unmatched. CDR1 is LNHDA, CDR2 SQIVND, per germline (reference sequence). CDR3 size: 17 residues.

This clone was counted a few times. CDR3 sequence: CASSQDLTSGGSDTQYF. The CDR3 DNA reads as TGTGCCAGCAGCCAAGATTTAACTAGCGGGGGGTCGGATACGCAGTATTTT. The chain employs TRBV14 and TRBJ2-3, with TRBD2 matching 12 bases. With 0 bases clipped from V and 6 bases from J, the junction kept 7 bases outside the gene matches. The CDR3 consists of 17 residues. CDR1 and CDR2 (germline): SGHDN, FVKESK.

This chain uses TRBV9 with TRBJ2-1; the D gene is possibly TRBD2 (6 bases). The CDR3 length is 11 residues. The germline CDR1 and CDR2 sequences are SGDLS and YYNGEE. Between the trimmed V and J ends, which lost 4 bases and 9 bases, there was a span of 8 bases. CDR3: CASSQEGEQFF. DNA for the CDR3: TGTGCCAGCAGCCAGGAGGGTGAGCAGTTCTTC. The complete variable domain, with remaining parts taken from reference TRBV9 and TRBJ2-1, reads DSGVTQTPKHLITATGQRVTLRCSPRSGDLSVYWYQQSLDQGLQFLIQYYNGEERAKGNILERFSAQQFPDLHSELNLSSLELGDSALYFCASSQEGEQFFGPGTRLTVL.

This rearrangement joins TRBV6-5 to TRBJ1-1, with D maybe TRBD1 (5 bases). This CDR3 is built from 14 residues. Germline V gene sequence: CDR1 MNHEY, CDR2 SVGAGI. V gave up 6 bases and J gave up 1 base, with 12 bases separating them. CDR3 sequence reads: CASSRAGRNTEAFF. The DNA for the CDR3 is TGTGCCAGCAGCCGGGCGGGGCGGAACACTGAAGCTTTCTTT.

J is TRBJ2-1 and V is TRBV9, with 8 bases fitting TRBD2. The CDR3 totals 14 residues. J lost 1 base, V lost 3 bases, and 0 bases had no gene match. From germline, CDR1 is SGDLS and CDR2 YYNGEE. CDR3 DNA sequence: TGTGCCAGCAGCGCGGGGGGGTCCTACAATGAGCAGTTCTTC. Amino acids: CASSAGGSYNEQFF.

DNA for the CDR3: TGTGCCACCCCTTCCCGGCGGATCTATAGCAATCAGCCCCAGCATTTT. Its protein is CATPSRRIYSNQPQHF. This rearrangement joins TRBV21-1 to TRBJ1-5. TRBV21-1 is assigned pseudogene status. The CDR3 totals 16 residues.

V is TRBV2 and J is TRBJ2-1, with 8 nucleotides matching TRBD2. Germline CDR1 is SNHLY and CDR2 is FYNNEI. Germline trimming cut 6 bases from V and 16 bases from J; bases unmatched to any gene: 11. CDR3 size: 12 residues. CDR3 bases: TGTGCCAGCAGCCTGGACGCCGGGGGGGCATTCTTC. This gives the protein CASSLDAGGAFF.

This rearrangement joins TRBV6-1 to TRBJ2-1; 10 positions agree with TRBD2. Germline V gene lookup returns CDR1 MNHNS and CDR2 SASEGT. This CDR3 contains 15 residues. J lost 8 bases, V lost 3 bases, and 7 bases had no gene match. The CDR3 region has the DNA TGTGCCAGCAGTGAGACTAGCGGGTACATGGATGAGCAGTTCTTC. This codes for CASSETSGYMDEQFF.

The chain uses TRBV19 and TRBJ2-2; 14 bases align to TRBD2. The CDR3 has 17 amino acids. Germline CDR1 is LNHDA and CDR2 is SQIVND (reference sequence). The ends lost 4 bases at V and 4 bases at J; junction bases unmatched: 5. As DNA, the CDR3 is TGTGCCAGTAGTAGACCGGGACTAGCGGGAGCCACCGGGGAGCTGTTTTTT. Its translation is CASSRPGLAGATGELFF.

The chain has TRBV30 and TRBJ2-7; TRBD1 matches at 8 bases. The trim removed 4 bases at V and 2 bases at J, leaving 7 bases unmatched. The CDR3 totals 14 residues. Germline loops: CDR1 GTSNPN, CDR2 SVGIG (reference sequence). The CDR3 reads CAWMNRGKTYEQYF. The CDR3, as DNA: TGTGCCTGGATGAACAGGGGGAAGACCTACGAGCAGTACTTC. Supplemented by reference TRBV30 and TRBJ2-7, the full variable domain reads SQTIHQWPATLVQPVGSPLSLECTVEGTSNPNLYWYRQAAGRGLQLLFYSVGIGQISSEVPQNLSASRPQDRQFILSSKKLLLSDSGFYLCAWMNRGKTYEQYFGPGTRLTVT.

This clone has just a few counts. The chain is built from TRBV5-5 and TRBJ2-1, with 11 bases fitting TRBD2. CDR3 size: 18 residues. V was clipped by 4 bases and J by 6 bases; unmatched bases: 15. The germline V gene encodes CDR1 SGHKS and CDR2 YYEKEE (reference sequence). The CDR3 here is CASSPVSVRGLAVNEQFF. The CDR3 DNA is TGTGCCAGCAGCCCAGTATCGGTCCGGGGACTAGCGGTCAATGAGCAGTTCTTC.

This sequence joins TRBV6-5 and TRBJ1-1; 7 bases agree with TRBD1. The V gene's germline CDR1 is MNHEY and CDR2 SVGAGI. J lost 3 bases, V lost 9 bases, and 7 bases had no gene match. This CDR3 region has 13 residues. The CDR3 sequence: CASETGTHTEAFF. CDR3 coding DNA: TGTGCCAGTGAGACAGGGACCCACACTGAAGCTTTCTTT.

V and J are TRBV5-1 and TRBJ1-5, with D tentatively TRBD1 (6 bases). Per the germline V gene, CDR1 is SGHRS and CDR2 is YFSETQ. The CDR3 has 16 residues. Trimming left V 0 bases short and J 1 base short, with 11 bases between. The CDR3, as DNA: TGCGCCAGCAGCTTGGAAGGGGGGGAAAGCAATCAGCCCCAGCATTTT. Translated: CASSLEGGESNQPQHF. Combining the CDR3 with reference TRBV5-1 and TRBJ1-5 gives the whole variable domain KAGVTQTPRYLIKTRGQQVTLSCSPISGHRSVSWYQQTPGQGLQFLFEYFSETQRNKGNFPGRFSGRQFSNSRSEMNVSTLELGDSALYLCASSLEGGESNQPQHFGDGTRLSIL.

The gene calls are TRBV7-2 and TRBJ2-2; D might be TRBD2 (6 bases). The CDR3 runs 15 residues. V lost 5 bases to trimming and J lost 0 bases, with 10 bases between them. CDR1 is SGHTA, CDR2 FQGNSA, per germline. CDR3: CASSPGGTNTGELFF. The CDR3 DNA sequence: TGTGCCAGCAGCCCCGGGGGAACGAACACCGGGGAGCTGTTTTTT.

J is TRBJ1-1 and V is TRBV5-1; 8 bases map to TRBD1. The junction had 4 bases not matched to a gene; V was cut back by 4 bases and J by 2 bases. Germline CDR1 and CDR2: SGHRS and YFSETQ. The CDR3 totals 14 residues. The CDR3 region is CASSGGQVNTEAFF. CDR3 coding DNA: TGCGCCAGCAGCGGGGGACAGGTAAACACTGAAGCTTTCTTT. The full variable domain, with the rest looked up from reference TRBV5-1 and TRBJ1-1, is KAGVTQTPRYLIKTRGQQVTLSCSPISGHRSVSWYQQTPGQGLQFLFEYFSETQRNKGNFPGRFSGRQFSNSRSEMNVSTLELGDSALYLCASSGGQVNTEAFFGQGTRLTVV.

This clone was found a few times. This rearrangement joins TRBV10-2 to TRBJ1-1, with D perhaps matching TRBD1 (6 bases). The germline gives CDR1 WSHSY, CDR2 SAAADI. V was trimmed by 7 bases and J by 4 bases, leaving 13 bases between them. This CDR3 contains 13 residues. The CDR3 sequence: CASTGQLSTEAFF. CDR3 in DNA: TGCGCCAGCACTGGACAGTTGAGCACTGAAGCTTTCTTT.

The CDR3 bases are TGTGCCAGCAGGCAGACAGGGGGCGTCGGCACTGAAGCTTTCTTT. Translating it yields CASRQTGGVGTEAFF. V and J are TRBV6-5 and TRBJ1-1, with 10 bases that match TRBD1. This CDR3 has 15 residues. V dropped 6 bases and J dropped 4; count of bases not matched to a gene: 8. Germline CDR1 and CDR2: MNHEY and SVGAGI.

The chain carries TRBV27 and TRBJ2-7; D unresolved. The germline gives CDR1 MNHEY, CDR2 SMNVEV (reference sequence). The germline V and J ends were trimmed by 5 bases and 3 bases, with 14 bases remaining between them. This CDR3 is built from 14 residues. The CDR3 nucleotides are TGTGCCAGCAGTCCGACAAGATTGAACTACGAGCAGTACTTC. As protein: CASSPTRLNYEQYF.

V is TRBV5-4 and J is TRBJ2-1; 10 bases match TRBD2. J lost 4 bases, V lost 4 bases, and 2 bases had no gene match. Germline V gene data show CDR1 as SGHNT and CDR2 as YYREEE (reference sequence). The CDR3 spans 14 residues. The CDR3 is CASSPTSGYNEQFF. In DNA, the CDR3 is TGTGCCAGCAGCCCGACTAGCGGGTACAATGAGCAGTTCTTC.

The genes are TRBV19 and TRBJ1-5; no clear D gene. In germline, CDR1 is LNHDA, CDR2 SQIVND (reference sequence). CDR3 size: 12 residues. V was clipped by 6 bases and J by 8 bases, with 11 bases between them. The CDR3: CASSQTTEPQHF. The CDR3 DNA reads TGTGCCAGTAGCCAGACAACGGAGCCCCAGCATTTT. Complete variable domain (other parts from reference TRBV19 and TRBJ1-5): DGGITQSPKYLFRKEGQNVTLSCEQNLNHDAMYWYRQDPGQGLRLIYYSQIVNDFQKGDIAEGYSVSREKKESFPLTVTSAQKNPTAFYLCASSQTTEPQHFGDGTRLSIL.